This entry describes one T cell receptor beta chain. This record belongs to a study of blood T cell repertoires in COVID-19. Study in general: Specimens from acute and convalescent COVID-19 originated in the United States, Italy and Spain. T cells, B-cell-depleted T cells, or PBMCs supplied cDNA or gDNA.

Seattle's enrolled individuals joined amid active infection and were then monitored longitudinally. The CDR3 loop spans 16 amino acids. V lost 3 bases to trimming and J lost 5 bases; unmatched junction nucleotides: 6. Germline V gene lookup returns CDR1 ENHRY and CDR2 SYGVKD. As processed by the authors: Quantification of nucleated cells was approximated via reference gene primer amplification. TCRdb's table, derived via immunoSEQ multiplex PCR, lists solely in-frame clones and lacks some. V and J calls and clone size are as listed in that table; D and trimming were resolved from the DNA. The profile shows a few hundred thousand clones, roughly 90% of them singletons.

The gene calls are TRBV10-3 and TRBJ2-2, with 10 positions matching TRBD1. The sample comprised peripheral blood. The clonotype comes from a woman aged 40 to 50 with COVID-19, enrolled during active disease. CDR3 amino acids: CAISEEGTGDTGELFF. The CDR3 DNA sequence: TGTGCCATCAGTGAAGAGGGGACAGGGGATACCGGGGAGCTGTTTTTT.